This passage covers 15 T cell receptor beta chains from one sample sequenced in a study of spatial heterogeneity in lung cancer. Their cognate antigens are unknown. TCRdb ran MiXCR on the 5' RACE reads and lists one entry per CDR3 protein. The table has 5,500 to 7,500 distinct CDR3 sequences, 12% seen once. Time point denoted: sample taken at primary tumor resection. Study-wide findings and caveats: Tumor mutation counts were tracked by expanded intratumoral alpha and beta TCR counts.

Specimen: lung tumor tissue, collected at surgery. The receptors stem from a male donor with early-stage non-small cell lung cancer.

In this sample, this clonotype turned up many times. This chain uses TRBV4-3 with TRBJ1-6; D remains ambiguous. CDR1 and CDR2 (germline): LGHNA, YSLEER. The CDR3 is made up of 17 amino acids. V dropped 2 bases and J dropped 0 bases, with 11 bases sitting between them. Here the CDR3 DNA reads TGCGCCAGCAGCCAAAGGGAACTGAGCTCCTATAATTCACCCCTCCACTTT. It yields the protein CASSQRELSSYNSPLHF.

This clonotype occurred many times. The CDR3 is CSVVSGLAGDWQFF. CDR3 bases: TGCAGCGTTGTTTCGGGACTAGCGGGAGACTGGCAGTTCTTC. The rearrangement uses TRBV29-1 and TRBJ2-1; TRBD2 matches 14 bases. The V gene end was trimmed by 4 bases and the J gene end by 12 bases; junction bases not matched to a gene: 8. Germline V gene sequence: CDR1 SQVTM, CDR2 ANQGSEA. The CDR3 extends over 14 amino acids.

This clonotype turned up a few times. The rearrangement uses TRBV20-1 and TRBJ2-1; 9 bases line up with TRBD1. The V segment lost 0 bases and the J segment 8 bases; nucleotides outside the gene matches: 2. This CDR3 region has 13 residues. Germline CDR1 and CDR2: DFQATT and SNEGSKA (reference sequence). The CDR3 DNA sequence: TGCAGTGCTAGAGAGGGACAGGGTTATGAGCAGTTCTTC. This sequence encodes CSAREGQGYEQFF.

This clonotype was found many times. J is TRBJ2-1 and V is TRBV6-2 or TRBV6-3; perhaps TRBD2 as D (6 bases). V lost 2 bases, J lost 0 bases, and 11 bases lay in between. CDR3 length equals 16 residues. Germline V gene lookup returns CDR1 MNHEY and CDR2 SVGEGT. Written as DNA, the CDR3 is TGTGCCAGCAGTTACGGAGGGTCAAACTCCTACAATGAGCAGTTCTTC. This codes for CASSYGGSNSYNEQFF.

This sequence joins TRBV24-1 and TRBJ2-6; D is uncertain. Looked up from germline, CDR1 is KGHDR and CDR2 is SFDVKD. The CDR3 is made up of 15 amino acids. With 3 bases removed from V and 2 bases from J, the gap between germline ends came to 7 bases. CDR3 sequence: CATSDPRTGANVLTF. The CDR3 DNA reads as TGTGCCACCAGTGATCCAAGAACTGGGGCCAACGTCCTGACTTTC.

The V gene is TRBV6-6, the J gene TRBJ2-1; D might be TRBD2 (5 bases). This CDR3 contains 14 residues. Germline CDR1 and CDR2: MNHNY and SVGAGI (reference sequence). Trimming shortened V by 5 bases and J by 6 bases, and 14 bases separated the two germline ends. The CDR3 region is CASSPGLTSNEQFF. CDR3 DNA: TGTGCCAGCAGTCCTGGACTGACTTCCAATGAGCAGTTCTTC.

J is TRBJ2-7 and V is TRBV12-3 or TRBV12-4; 16 bases agree with TRBD2. The CDR3 loop spans 17 amino acids. After removal of 6 bases from V and 0 bases from J, the junction contained 5 bases not matched to a gene. The DNA of the CDR3 is TGTGCCAGCAGGTGGGGACTAGCGGGAGGGAGCTCCTACGAGCAGTACTTC. Encoded protein: CASRWGLAGGSSYEQYF.

This clonotype appeared many times. The chain links TRBV20-1 to TRBJ2-2; no reliable D call. From germline, CDR1 is DFQATT and CDR2 SNEGSKA (reference sequence). V was trimmed by 6 bases and J by 3 bases, leaving 8 bases between them. CDR3 length: 12 amino acids. CDR3 residues: CSAFTDTGELFF. The CDR3 DNA reads TGCAGTGCCTTTACGGACACCGGGGAGCTGTTTTTT.

This clonotype was counted ten times or more. This chain joins TRBV28 and TRBJ2-5; D remains unclear. Germline V lookup: CDR1 MDHEN, CDR2 SYDVKM. The CDR3 is made up of 11 amino acids. Trimming shortened V by 3 bases and J by 1 base, and 0 bases separated the two germline ends. The CDR3 sequence: CASSFQETQYF. The DNA for the CDR3 is TGTGCCAGCAGTTTCCAAGAGACCCAGTACTTC.

The V gene is TRBV9, the J gene TRBJ2-3, with 8 positions matching TRBD1. The CDR3 totals 14 residues. The V and J ends lost 4 bases and 6 bases, in that order; junction bases with no gene match: 7. Looked up from germline, CDR1 is SGDLS and CDR2 is YYNGEE. CDR3 region: CASSRGQGPDTQYF. The CDR3 DNA reads TGTGCCAGCAGCCGCGGACAGGGCCCCGATACGCAGTATTTT.

Many counts were recorded for this clonotype. The chain recombines TRBV7-9 with TRBJ2-3, with 12 bases matching TRBD2. Germline CDR1 and CDR2: SEHNR and FQNEAQ (reference sequence). J gave up 1 base and V 1 base, and 0 bases lay outside the gene matches. This CDR3 spans 16 amino acids. CDR3 protein: CASSLGTSGGTDTQYF. The CDR3 DNA sequence: TGTGCCAGCAGCTTAGGGACTAGCGGGGGCACAGATACGCAGTATTTT.

This clonotype is judged medium-sized. The gene calls are TRBV7-2 and TRBJ2-5, with TRBD1 identical over 7 bases. Unmatched junction bases numbered 6, after V lost 5 bases and J lost 3 bases. The germline gives CDR1 SGHTA, CDR2 FQGNSA. This CDR3 has 14 amino acids. The CDR3 protein is CASSPNRGKETQYF. For the CDR3, the DNA is TGTGCCAGCAGCCCCAACAGGGGCAAAGAGACCCAGTACTTC.

This clonotype came up many times. This rearrangement joins TRBV3-1 to TRBJ1-4, with a possible D match to TRBD1 (5 bases). Looked up from germline, CDR1 is LGHDT and CDR2 is YNNKEL (reference sequence). The CDR3 loop spans 15 amino acids. Trimming stripped 4 bases from V and 0 bases from J, with 9 bases between. This chain's CDR3 is CASSRGEATNEKLFF. Here the CDR3 DNA reads TGTGCCAGCAGCCGAGGGGAGGCAACTAATGAAAAACTGTTTTTT. Looking up the rest from reference TRBV3-1 and TRBJ1-4 gives the full variable domain: DTAVSQTPKYLVTQMGNDKSIKCEQNLGHDTMYWYKQDSKKFLKIMFSYNNKELIINETVPNRFSPKSPDKAHLNLHINSLELGDSAVYFCASSRGEATNEKLFFGSGTQLSVL.

This clonotype has ten or more counts. V gene TRBV18 combines with J gene TRBJ1-1; TRBD1 aligns across 7 bases. CDR1 and CDR2 (germline): KGHSH, LQKENI. V lost 4 bases, J lost 6 bases, and 8 bases stayed unmatched. The CDR3 loop spans 14 amino acids. The CDR3 DNA sequence: TGTGCCAGCTCACAACTACAGGGGTTGGCTGAAGCTTTCTTT. Amino acids: CASSQLQGLAEAFF.

This clonotype was picked up many times. This sequence joins TRBV20-1 and TRBJ2-7; 8 nucleotides match TRBD1. Trimming removed 3 bases from V and 2 bases from J; junction bases left unmatched: 6. This CDR3 has 14 residues. Per germline, CDR1 DFQATT and CDR2 SNEGSKA (reference sequence). The CDR3 region has the DNA TGCAGTGCTAGTGAAGGACAGGGCCCCTACGAGCAGTACTTC. Translated, it gives CSASEGQGPYEQYF.